This TCR beta chain came from a study of blood T cell repertoires in COVID-19. Study-level background: From T cells, B-cell-depleted T cells, or PBMCs came the material, which was cDNA or gDNA.

Germline V lookup: CDR1 MDHEN, CDR2 SYDVKM. V lost 4 bases, J lost 0 bases, and 8 bases stayed unmatched. CDR3 length: 17 residues. Assay used: immunoSEQ multiplex PCR; TCRdb lists only in-frame clones, some missing. The table includes 290,000 or so clones, more than 85% detected once. The rearrangement joins TRBV28 to TRBJ1-4; 7 bases are a match to TRBD1. The sample was peripheral blood. This receptor was obtained from a man between 70 and 80 years old with acute or convalescent COVID-19. The CDR3 DNA reads as TGTGCCAGCAGTTCACTGACAGGGCTCTCAACTAATGAAAAACTGTTTTTT. Protein sequence: CASSSLTGLSTNEKLFF.